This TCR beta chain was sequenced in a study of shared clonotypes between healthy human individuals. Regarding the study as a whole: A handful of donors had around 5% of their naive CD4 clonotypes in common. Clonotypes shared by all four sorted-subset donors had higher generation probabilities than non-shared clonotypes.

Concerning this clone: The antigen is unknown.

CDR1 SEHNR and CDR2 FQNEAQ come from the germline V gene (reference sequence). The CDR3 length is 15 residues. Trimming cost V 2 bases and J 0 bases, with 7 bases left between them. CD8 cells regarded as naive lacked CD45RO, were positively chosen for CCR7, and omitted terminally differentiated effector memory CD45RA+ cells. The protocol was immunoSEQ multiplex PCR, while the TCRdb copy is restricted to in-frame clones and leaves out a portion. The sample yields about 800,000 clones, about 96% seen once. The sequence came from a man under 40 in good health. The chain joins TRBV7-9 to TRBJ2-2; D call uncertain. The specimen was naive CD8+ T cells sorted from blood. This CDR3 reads CASSLLQSNTGELFF. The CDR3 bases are TGTGCCAGCAGCTTATTACAGTCGAACACCGGGGAGCTGTTTTTT.